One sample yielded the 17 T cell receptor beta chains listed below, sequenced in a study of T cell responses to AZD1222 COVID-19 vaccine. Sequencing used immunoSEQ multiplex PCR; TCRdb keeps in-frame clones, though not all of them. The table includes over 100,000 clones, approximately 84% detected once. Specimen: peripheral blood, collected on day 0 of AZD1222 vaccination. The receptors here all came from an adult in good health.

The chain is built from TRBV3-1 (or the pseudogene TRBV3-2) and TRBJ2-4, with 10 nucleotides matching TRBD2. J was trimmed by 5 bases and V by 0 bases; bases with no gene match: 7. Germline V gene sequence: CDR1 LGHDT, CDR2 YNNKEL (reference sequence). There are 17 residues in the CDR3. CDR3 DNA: TGTGCCAGCAGCCAAGACCCTAGCGGGGGCCGCCAAAACATTCAGTACTTC. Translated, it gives CASSQDPSGGRQNIQYF.

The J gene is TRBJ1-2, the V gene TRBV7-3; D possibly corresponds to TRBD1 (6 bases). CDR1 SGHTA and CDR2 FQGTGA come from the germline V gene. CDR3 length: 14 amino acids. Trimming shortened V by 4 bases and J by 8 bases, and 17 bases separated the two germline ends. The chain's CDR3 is CASSSGRDNLGYTF. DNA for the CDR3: TGTGCCAGCAGCTCTGGGCGGGACAATCTGGGCTACACCTTC.

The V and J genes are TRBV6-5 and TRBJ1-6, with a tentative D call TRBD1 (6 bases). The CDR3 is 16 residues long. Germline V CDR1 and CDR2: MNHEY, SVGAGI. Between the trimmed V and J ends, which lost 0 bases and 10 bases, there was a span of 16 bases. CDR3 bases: TGTGCCAGCAGTTACTCTGCAGGGGCGGGGGAATCACCCCTCCACTTT. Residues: CASSYSAGAGESPLHF.

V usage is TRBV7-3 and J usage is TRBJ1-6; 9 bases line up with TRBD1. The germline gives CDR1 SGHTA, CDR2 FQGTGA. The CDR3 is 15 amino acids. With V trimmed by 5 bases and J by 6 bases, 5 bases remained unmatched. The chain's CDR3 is CASSTGQGRNSPLHF. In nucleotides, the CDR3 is TGTGCCAGCAGCACCGGACAGGGGCGTAATTCACCCCTCCACTTT.

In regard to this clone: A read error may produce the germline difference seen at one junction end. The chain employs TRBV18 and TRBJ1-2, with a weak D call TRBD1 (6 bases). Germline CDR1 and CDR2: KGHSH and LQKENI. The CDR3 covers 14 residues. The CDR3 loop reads CASSPQTGQPALSF. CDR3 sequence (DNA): TGTGCCAGCTCACCACAGACTGGACAGCCGGCCTTATCCTTC.

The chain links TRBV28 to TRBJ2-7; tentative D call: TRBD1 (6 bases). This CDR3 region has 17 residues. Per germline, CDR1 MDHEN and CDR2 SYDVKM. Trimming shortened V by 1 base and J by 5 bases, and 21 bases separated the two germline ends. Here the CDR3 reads CASSLSQGLGSFDEQYF. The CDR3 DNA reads TGTGCCAGCAGTTTATCACAGGGTTTAGGGAGCTTTGACGAGCAGTACTTC.

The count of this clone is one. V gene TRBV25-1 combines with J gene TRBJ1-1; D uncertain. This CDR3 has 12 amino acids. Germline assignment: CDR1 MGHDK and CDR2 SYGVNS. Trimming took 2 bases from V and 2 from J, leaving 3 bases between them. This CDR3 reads CASSEQNTEAFF. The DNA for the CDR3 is TGTGCCAGCAGTGAACAAAACACTGAAGCTTTCTTT.

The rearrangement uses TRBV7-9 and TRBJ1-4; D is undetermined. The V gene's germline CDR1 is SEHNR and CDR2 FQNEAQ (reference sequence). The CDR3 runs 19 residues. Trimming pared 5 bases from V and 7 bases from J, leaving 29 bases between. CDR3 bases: TGTGCCAGCAGCCAGCTGATAGAGTCTGGCCTGGGGTCGGGTGAAAAACTGTTTTTT. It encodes CASSQLIESGLGSGEKLFF. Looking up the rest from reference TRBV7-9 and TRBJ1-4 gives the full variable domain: DTGVSQNPRHKITKRGQNVTFRCDPISEHNRLYWYRQTLGQGPEFLTYFQNEAQLEKSRLLSDRFSAERPKGSFSTLEIQRTEQGDSAMYLCASSQLIESGLGSGEKLFFGSGTQLSVL.

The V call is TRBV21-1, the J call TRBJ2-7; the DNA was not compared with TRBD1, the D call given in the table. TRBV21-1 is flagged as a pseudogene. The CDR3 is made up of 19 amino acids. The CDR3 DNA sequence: TGTGCCAGCAGCAAAGTCCCTTCACCCTCGCAGGGTCATCACTACGAGCAGTACTTC. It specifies CASSKVPSPSQGHHYEQYF.

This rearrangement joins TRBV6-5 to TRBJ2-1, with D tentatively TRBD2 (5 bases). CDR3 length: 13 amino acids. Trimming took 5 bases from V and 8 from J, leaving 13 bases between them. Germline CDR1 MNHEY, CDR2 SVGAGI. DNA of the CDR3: TGTGCCAGCAGTACCCTGGGGAGCGATGAGCAGTTCTTC. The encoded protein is CASSTLGSDEQFF.

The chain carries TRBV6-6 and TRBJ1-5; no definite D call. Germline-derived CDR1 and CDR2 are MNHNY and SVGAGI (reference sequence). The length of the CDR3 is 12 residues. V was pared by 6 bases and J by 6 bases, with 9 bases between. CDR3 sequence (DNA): TGTGCCAGCAGCGACTGGGGTCAGCCCCAGCATTTT. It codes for CASSDWGQPQHF.

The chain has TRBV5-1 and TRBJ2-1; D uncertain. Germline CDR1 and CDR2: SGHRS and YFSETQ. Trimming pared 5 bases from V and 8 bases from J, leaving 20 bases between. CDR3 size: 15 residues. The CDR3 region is CASSFFGIRVDEQFF. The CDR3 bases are TGCGCCAGCAGTTTCTTTGGCATAAGGGTCGATGAGCAGTTCTTC.

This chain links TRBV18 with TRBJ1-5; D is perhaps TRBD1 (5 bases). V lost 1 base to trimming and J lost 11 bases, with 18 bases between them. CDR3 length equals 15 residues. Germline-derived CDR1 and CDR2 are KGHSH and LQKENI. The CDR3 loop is CASSPQPGRISAQHF. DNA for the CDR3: TGTGCCAGCTCACCACAACCAGGGAGGATATCAGCCCAGCATTTT.

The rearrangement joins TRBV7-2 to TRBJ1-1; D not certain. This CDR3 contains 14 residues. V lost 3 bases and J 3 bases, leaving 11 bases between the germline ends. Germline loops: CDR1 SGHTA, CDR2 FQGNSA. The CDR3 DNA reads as TGTGCCAGCAGCTTTCAGGAGAGGGACACTGAAGCTTTCTTT. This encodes CASSFQERDTEAFF.

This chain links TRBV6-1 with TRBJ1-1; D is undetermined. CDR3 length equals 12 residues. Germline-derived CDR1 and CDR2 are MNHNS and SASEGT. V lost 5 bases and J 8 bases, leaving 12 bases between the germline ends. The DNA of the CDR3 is TGTGCCAGCAGTCACGAGGTGAAGGAAGCTTTCTTT. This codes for CASSHEVKEAFF.

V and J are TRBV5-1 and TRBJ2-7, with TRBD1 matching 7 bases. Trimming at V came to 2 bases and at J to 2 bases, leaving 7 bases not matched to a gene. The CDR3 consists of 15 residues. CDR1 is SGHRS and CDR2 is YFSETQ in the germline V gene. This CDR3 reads CASSFTGALTYEQYF. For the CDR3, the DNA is TGCGCCAGCAGCTTTACAGGGGCACTAACCTACGAGCAGTACTTC.

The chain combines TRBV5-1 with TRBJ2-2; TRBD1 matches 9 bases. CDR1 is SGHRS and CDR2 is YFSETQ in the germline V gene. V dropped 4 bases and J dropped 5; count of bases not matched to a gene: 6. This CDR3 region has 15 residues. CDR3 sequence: CASSTGTGFTGELFF. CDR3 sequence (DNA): TGCGCCAGCAGCACCGGGACAGGGTTTACCGGGGAGCTGTTTTTT. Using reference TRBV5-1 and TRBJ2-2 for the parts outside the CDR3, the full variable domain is KAGVTQTPRYLIKTRGQQVTLSCSPISGHRSVSWYQQTPGQGLQFLFEYFSETQRNKGNFPGRFSGRQFSNSRSEMNVSTLELGDSALYLCASSTGTGFTGELFFGEGSRLTVL.